The present entry profiles one T cell receptor (beta chain) with its context. Its cognate antigen is unknown. Random hexamers were used to reverse transcribe an amount of about 0.5 to 1 ug RNA. TCRdb re-analysed the immunoSEQ multiplex PCR reads in MiXCR, keeping a single row per CDR3 protein. This sample yields about 200,000 distinct CDR3 sequences, of which around 95% are seen a single time; roughly 0.095% belongs to the top ten. The entry originates in a study of CD8 T cells in Susac syndrome. General observations from the study: The TCR sequencing and HLA analysis in the study involved a relatively small number of individuals, as the study acknowledged.

The CDR3 contains 11 residues. Trimming removed 5 bases from V and 12 bases from J, with 8 bases in between. Treatment-naive patients with stable or active relapsing-remitting disease served as multiple sclerosis controls. Sequenced: CD4+ T cells from PBMCs. The TCR comes from a human donor with multiple sclerosis. This sequence joins TRBV12-3 or TRBV12-4 and TRBJ2-6; D gene ambiguous. The CDR3 protein is CASSLAIVLTF. CDR3 DNA: TGTGCCAGCAGTCTGGCGATCGTCCTGACTTTC.